A single sample gave rise to the 20 T cell receptor beta chains below, sequenced in a study of T cells in Graves' hyperthyroidism and ophthalmopathy. Authors of the study amplified TCR beta CDR3 regions from RNA transcripts. First-round RT-PCR targeting the TCR CDR3 was performed with the HTBI primer set. TCRdb re-derived calls from the multiplex PCR reads in MiXCR, one entry per CDR3 protein. Counted here are about 600,000 distinct CDR3 sequences, more than 13% occurring once; the ten biggest clones make up roughly 7.1%. Source material: blood. The source of these receptors is a woman between 18 and 29 years old with Graves' ophthalmopathy.

This clonotype was detected a few times. The rearrangement joins TRBV29-1 to TRBJ2-1, with 11 bases fitting TRBD2. V lost 4 bases to trimming and J lost 9 bases; unmatched junction nucleotides: 5. CDR1 is SQVTM, CDR2 ANQGSEA, per germline. This CDR3 contains 13 residues. The CDR3 region has the DNA TGCAGCGTTGTTCTAGCGGGAGGTATTGAGCAGTTCTTC. Translated, it gives CSVVLAGGIEQFF.

Ten or more counts support this clonotype. The chain joins TRBV7-2 to TRBJ2-1, with 10 bases matching TRBD2. This CDR3 has 16 residues. J was trimmed by 4 bases and V by 4 bases; bases with no gene match: 7. The germline V gene has CDR1 SGHTA and CDR2 FQGNSA. The CDR3 coding sequence is TGTGCCAGCAGCTCCTTCACTAGCGGGACGTACAATGAGCAGTTCTTC. Protein sequence: CASSSFTSGTYNEQFF.

This clonotype was recorded many times. The V and J genes are TRBV28 and TRBJ2-2, with D perhaps being TRBD1 or TRBD2 (5 bases each). V shed 6 bases and J shed 0 bases, with 14 bases lying between them. The CDR3 sequence is 16 residues long. Germline CDR1 reads MDHEN; CDR2 reads SYDVKM. CDR3 region: CASRARGGPNTGELFF. The CDR3 bases are TGTGCCAGCAGGGCACGGGGCGGGCCGAACACCGGGGAGCTGTTTTTT.

The sample holds many counts of this clonotype. V is TRBV6-5 and J is TRBJ1-6; TRBD1 aligns across 9 bases. V gave up 2 bases and J gave up 5 bases; unmatched junction bases: 1. CDR1 and CDR2 from the germline V gene are MNHEY and SVGAGI. CDR3 size: 15 residues. The DNA of the CDR3 is TGTGCCAGCAGTTACGGGACAGGGAATAATTCACCCCTCCACTTT. This translates into CASSYGTGNNSPLHF.

The chain joins TRBV11-2 to TRBJ1-5; 8 bases map to TRBD1. With 3 bases clipped from V and 1 base from J, the junction kept 14 bases outside the gene matches. Germline V gives CDR1 SGHAT, CDR2 FQNNGV. This CDR3 is built from 19 residues. In DNA form, the CDR3 reads TGTGCCAGCAGCTTCGGCTCGGCAGGGGGCTTGTTGAGCAATCAGCCCCAGCATTTT. It codes for CASSFGSAGGLLSNQPQHF.

The chain recombines TRBV29-1 with TRBJ2-1, with 8 bases fitting TRBD2. The CDR3 length is 14 residues. The trim removed 4 bases at V and 4 bases at J, leaving 6 bases unmatched. Germline values: CDR1 SQVTM, CDR2 ANQGSEA. The CDR3 reads CSVGGGRPYNEQFF. In nucleotides, the CDR3 is TGCAGCGTTGGGGGCGGGAGGCCATACAATGAGCAGTTCTTC.

In regard to this clonotype: Germline and junction disagree at one end, which may indicate a read error. The V call is TRBV6-1, the J call TRBJ2-7, with D maybe TRBD2 (5 bases). This CDR3 has 13 amino acids. Germline lookup yields CDR1 MNHNS and CDR2 SASEGT. The CDR3 nucleotides are TGTGCCAGCAGTCCCGGGGAGCCCTACGGGCAGTACTTC. Amino acids: CASSPGEPYGQYF.

This clonotype has more than one count but fewer than ten. This rearrangement joins TRBV9 to TRBJ2-1, with 8 bases matching TRBD2. CDR3 length: 17 amino acids. CDR1 is SGDLS, CDR2 YYNGEE, per germline. The V gene end was trimmed by 1 base and the J gene end by 0 bases; junction bases not matched to a gene: 6. CDR3 loop: CASSVRVSGSSYNEQFF. DNA of the CDR3: TGTGCCAGCAGCGTAAGGGTGAGCGGGAGCTCCTACAATGAGCAGTTCTTC.

In its sample, this clonotype was seen many times. This chain joins TRBV30 and TRBJ2-3; 7 positions match TRBD2. Trimming cost V 4 bases and J 0 bases; bases outside gene matches: 1. CDR1 GTSNPN and CDR2 SVGIG come from the germline V gene (reference sequence). The CDR3 runs 13 residues. This CDR3 reads CAWTSGSTDTQYF. DNA for the CDR3: TGTGCCTGGACTAGCGGAAGCACAGATACGCAGTATTTT.

This clonotype was observed a few times. This CDR3 reads CASSTNEAFF. The CDR3 nucleotides are TGTGCCAGCAGCACAAATGAAGCTTTCTTT. This sequence joins TRBV9 and TRBJ1-1; unclear D gene. Trimming pared 4 bases from V and 7 bases from J, leaving 5 bases between. The germline V gene has CDR1 SGDLS and CDR2 YYNGEE. The CDR3 covers 10 residues.

This clonotype has at least ten counts. The chain employs TRBV7-3 and TRBJ2-1; 12 nucleotides align to TRBD2. Germline CDR1 reads SGHTA; CDR2 reads FQGTGA. The CDR3 runs 17 residues. V lost 4 bases, J lost 13 bases, and 17 bases stayed unmatched. This CDR3 is CASSSSGPRLAGVRQFF. In nucleotides, the CDR3 is TGTGCCAGCAGCTCCTCCGGGCCTAGACTAGCGGGAGTTCGTCAGTTCTTC. The variable domain in full, completed from reference TRBV7-3 and TRBJ2-1, reads GAGVSQTPSNKVTEKGKYVELRCDPISGHTALYWYRQSLGQGPEFLIYFQGTGAADDSGLPNDRFFAVRPEGSVSTLKIQRTERGDSAVYLCASSSSGPRLAGVRQFFGPGTRLTVL.

Ten or more counts support this clonotype. The chain employs TRBV12-3 or TRBV12-4 and TRBJ2-2, with a possible D match to TRBD2 (5 bases). The V and J ends lost 6 bases and 8 bases respectively, with 16 bases between them. This CDR3 is 14 amino acids long. CDR3 residues: CASSRASLGGELFF. CDR3 nucleotides: TGTGCCAGCAGCCGAGCTAGCCTGGGTGGGGAGCTGTTTTTT.

This clonotype was found a few times. The V gene is TRBV5-6, the J gene TRBJ2-2; 10 bases line up with TRBD1. Germline V gene sequence: CDR1 SGHDT, CDR2 YYEEEE. V shed 0 bases, J shed 3 bases, and the junction held 11 bases outside the gene matches. This CDR3 has 19 residues. The CDR3 coding sequence is TGTGCCAGCAGCTTGGTAGGACAGGGGGTCCTTTCATACACCGGGGAGCTGTTTTTT. Its protein product is CASSLVGQGVLSYTGELFF.

This clonotype has ten or more counts. The rearrangement links TRBV7-9 to TRBJ2-7; D might be TRBD2 (5 bases). V dropped 5 bases and J dropped 3 bases, with 11 bases sitting between them. This CDR3 has 13 amino acids. Germline V CDR1 and CDR2: SEHNR, FQNEAQ (reference sequence). The CDR3 DNA reads TGTGCCAGCAGCCTCGGGGATAACTACGAGCAGTACTTC. It specifies CASSLGDNYEQYF.

The V gene is TRBV19, the J gene TRBJ1-2, with D perhaps matching TRBD1 (5 bases). The V gene lost 3 bases and the J gene lost 3 bases, with 8 bases spanning the gap. This CDR3 has 13 amino acids. Per the germline V gene, CDR1 is LNHDA and CDR2 is SQIVND (reference sequence). The CDR3 DNA reads as TGTGCCAGTAGTATTAGAGGGGACTATGGCTACACCTTC. Amino acids: CASSIRGDYGYTF.

This clonotype was detected ten times or more. The chain links TRBV9 to TRBJ1-1; the D gene is possibly TRBD1 (6 bases). Germline loops: CDR1 SGDLS, CDR2 YYNGEE. This CDR3 contains 15 residues. V lost 0 bases, J lost 0 bases, and 9 bases lay in between. The CDR3 loop is CASSVEGGVNTEAFF. The CDR3, as DNA: TGTGCCAGCAGCGTAGAGGGGGGAGTGAACACTGAAGCTTTCTTT.

In its sample, this clonotype was seen many times. This chain links TRBV12-3 or TRBV12-4 with TRBJ2-3; the D is unclear. The CDR3 contains 17 residues. V lost 2 bases and J 0 bases, leaving 15 bases between the germline ends. The CDR3 region is CASSLPPSRASTDTQYF. Here the CDR3 DNA reads TGTGCCAGCAGTTTACCCCCGTCTAGGGCGAGCACAGATACGCAGTATTTT.

This clonotype came up many times. The V and J genes are TRBV30 and TRBJ2-2, with a tentative D call TRBD1 (5 bases). The V end was cut by 5 bases, the J end by 4 bases, with 11 bases between. Germline-derived CDR1 and CDR2 are GTSNPN and SVGIG (reference sequence). The CDR3 has 13 amino acids. CDR3: CAWDSWGTGELFF. The CDR3 bases are TGTGCCTGGGACAGTTGGGGCACCGGGGAGCTGTTTTTT. The variable domain in full, with the rest retrieved from reference TRBV30 and TRBJ2-2, is SQTIHQWPATLVQPVGSPLSLECTVEGTSNPNLYWYRQAAGRGLQLLFYSVGIGQISSEVPQNLSASRPQDRQFILSSKKLLLSDSGFYLCAWDSWGTGELFFGEGSRLTVL.

This clonotype has at least ten counts. The rearrangement links TRBV2 to TRBJ2-7; no clear D gene. From germline, CDR1 is SNHLY and CDR2 FYNNEI. Trimming shortened V by 3 bases and J by 0 bases, and 18 bases separated the two germline ends. The CDR3 spans 17 residues. The CDR3 sequence: CASSEQPWSRSSYEQYF. The CDR3 DNA follows: TGTGCCAGCAGTGAGCAACCTTGGAGCAGGAGCTCCTACGAGCAGTACTTC.

In its sample, this clonotype was seen a few times. The chain employs TRBV18 and TRBJ2-7; TRBD2 matches 8 bases. CDR1 and CDR2 (germline): KGHSH, LQKENI. The CDR3 is 16 residues long. Trimming removed 0 bases from V and 5 bases from J; junction bases left unmatched: 9. CDR3 sequence (DNA): TGTGCCAGCTCACCACCAGGACTAGCCCAAGGTGACGAGCAGTACTTC. Protein product: CASSPPGLAQGDEQYF.